Presented here are 20 T cell receptor beta chains from one specimen sequenced in a study of T cells in tuberculosis. TCRdb keeps only in-frame clones here, not all; method: immunoSEQ multiplex PCR. The sample includes under 45,000 clones, roughly 92% of them seen just once. The sequencing sample was made of PBMCs. These receptors came from a donor aged 10-29 years with latent tuberculosis or without tuberculosis infection.

J is TRBJ2-1 and V is TRBV2; TRBD2 matches at 10 bases. The CDR3 runs 15 residues. Trimming cost V 6 bases and J 6 bases; bases outside gene matches: 8. Germline V gene sequence: CDR1 SNHLY, CDR2 FYNNEI. Here the CDR3 DNA reads TGTGCCAGCAGCCCCACTAGCGGGGCCGGCAATGAGCAGTTCTTC. Protein product: CASSPTSGAGNEQFF.

This chain connects TRBV27 to TRBJ1-1; D might be TRBD1 (5 bases). V lost 0 bases and J lost 4, with 9 bases in between. Germline V gene sequence: CDR1 MNHEY, CDR2 SMNVEV (reference sequence). The CDR3 spans 14 residues. The CDR3 bases are TGTGCCAGCAGTTTATCGCGGGGCGCCACTGAAGCTTTCTTT. Encoded protein: CASSLSRGATEAFF.

The chain uses TRBV9 and TRBJ1-3; D gene unclear. V was cut by 2 bases and J by 0 bases, with 3 bases left in between. Looked up from germline, CDR1 is SGDLS and CDR2 is YYNGEE. The length of the CDR3 is 13 residues. The CDR3 DNA sequence: TGTGCCAGCAGCGTTAGCTCTGGAAACACCATATATTTT. The encoded protein is CASSVSSGNTIYF.

The CDR3 is CASSPQAGGWGSEQFF. The CDR3 DNA sequence: TGTGCCAGCAGCCCACAAGCGGGGGGCTGGGGGAGTGAGCAGTTCTTC. This chain uses TRBV5-8 with TRBJ2-1; 9 bases align to TRBD2. The V gene end was trimmed by 4 bases and the J gene end by 9 bases; junction bases not matched to a gene: 14. Germline CDR1 and CDR2: SGHTS and YDEGEE. This CDR3 region has 16 residues.

The chain employs TRBV7-6 and TRBJ2-7; TRBD1 aligns across 9 bases. The junction had 6 bases not matched to a gene; V was cut back by 1 base and J by 5 bases. CDR1 SGHVS and CDR2 FNYEAQ come from the germline V gene. The CDR3 is made up of 15 amino acids. For the CDR3, the DNA is TGTGCCAGCAGCTTAGAGGACAGGGGAGGACACGAGCAGTACTTC. Amino acids: CASSLEDRGGHEQYF.

This chain uses TRBV19 with TRBJ2-2; D perhaps matches TRBD1 (6 bases). The CDR3 loop spans 15 amino acids. The V end was cut by 5 bases, the J end by 8 bases, with 18 bases between. Germline CDR1 reads LNHDA; CDR2 reads SQIVND (reference sequence). CDR3 sequence reads: CASSVTGTSSGELFF. The CDR3 region has the DNA TGTGCCAGTAGTGTGACCGGGACAAGCAGTGGGGAGCTGTTTTTT.

In this sample, this clone turned up a few times. The V call is TRBV10-3, the J call TRBJ1-2; D might be TRBD1 (5 bases). Germline assignment: CDR1 ENHRY and CDR2 SYGVKD. Between the trimmed V and J ends, which lost 6 bases and 4 bases, there was a span of 12 bases. This CDR3 has 13 amino acids. CDR3 residues: CAIRGREGYGYTF. The CDR3 region has the DNA TGTGCCATCAGGGGCAGGGAGGGCTATGGCTACACCTTC.

This clone was counted a single time. This chain links TRBV30 with TRBJ2-1; 8 nucleotides agree with TRBD2. The trim removed 7 bases at V and 7 bases at J, leaving 9 bases unmatched. Germline-derived CDR1 and CDR2 are GTSNPN and SVGIG (reference sequence). The CDR3 spans 13 residues. CDR3 residues: CALIGGAGNEQFF. The CDR3 DNA follows: TGTGCCTTAATCGGGGGGGCGGGTAATGAGCAGTTCTTC.

This chain links TRBV6-6 with TRBJ1-3; D call uncertain. The CDR3 totals 10 residues. V lost 10 bases to trimming and J lost 8 bases, with 9 bases between them. The V gene's germline CDR1 is MNHNY and CDR2 SVGAGI (reference sequence). The CDR3 DNA sequence: TGTGCCACTCTGGAGGACACCATATATTTT. It specifies CATLEDTIYF.

The genes are TRBV30 and TRBJ2-7; possibly TRBD1 for D (6 bases). Germline V CDR1 and CDR2: GTSNPN, SVGIG (reference sequence). V was pared by 1 base and J by 4 bases, with 11 bases between. The CDR3 extends over 13 amino acids. CDR3 region: CAWSGQVFYEQYF. The CDR3 DNA follows: TGTGCCTGGAGTGGACAGGTTTTTTACGAGCAGTACTTC. Variable domain in full (rest from reference TRBV30 and TRBJ2-7): SQTIHQWPATLVQPVGSPLSLECTVEGTSNPNLYWYRQAAGRGLQLLFYSVGIGQISSEVPQNLSASRPQDRQFILSSKKLLLSDSGFYLCAWSGQVFYEQYFGPGTRLTVT.

This sequence joins TRBV9 and TRBJ1-4, with TRBD1 as a possible D gene (5 bases). CDR3 length: 14 amino acids. Trimming took off 3 bases at V and 5 bases at J, with 11 bases between the two ends. CDR1 and CDR2 (germline): SGDLS, YYNGEE. CDR3 DNA sequence: TGTGCCAGCAGCGGTACACAGGAAAATGAAAAACTGTTTTTT. Its translation is CASSGTQENEKLFF.

The chain has TRBV19 and TRBJ1-6; no clear D. The germline gives CDR1 LNHDA, CDR2 SQIVND (reference sequence). CDR3 length: 16 amino acids. V gave up 4 bases and J gave up 10 bases, with 20 bases separating them. The CDR3 DNA is TGTGCCAGTAGTAACGGGCGCAGGACGGGGAGCTCACCCCTCCACTTT. Its translation: CASSNGRRTGSSPLHF.

The V call is TRBV7-8, the J call TRBJ1-1, with D tentatively TRBD1 (5 bases). CDR1 is SGHVS, CDR2 FQNEAQ, per germline. V was trimmed by 3 bases and J by 0 bases, leaving 8 bases between them. The CDR3 is 14 amino acids. The CDR3 is CASSFQGLNTEAFF. The CDR3 DNA follows: TGTGCCAGCAGCTTTCAGGGTTTGAACACTGAAGCTTTCTTT. Based on the CDR3 plus reference TRBV7-8 and TRBJ1-1, the full variable domain is GAGVSQSPRYKVAKRGQDVALRCDPISGHVSLFWYQQALGQGPEFLTYFQNEAQLDKSGLPSDRFFAERPEGSVSTLKIQRTQQEDSAVYLCASSFQGLNTEAFFGQGTRLTVV.

The chain employs TRBV6-4 and TRBJ2-3; 10 positions agree with TRBD2. V shed 3 bases and J 2 bases; nucleotides not matched to a gene: 11. This CDR3 spans 18 amino acids. Germline V gives CDR1 MRHNA, CDR2 SNTAGT. CDR3: CASSENVLAGVITDTQYF. The CDR3 nucleotides read TGTGCCAGCAGTGAAAATGTGCTAGCGGGGGTGATCACAGATACGCAGTATTTT.

The rearrangement uses TRBV5-6 and TRBJ1-1; TRBD1 matches 11 bases. V lost 3 bases and J lost 5; bases outside the gene matches: 9. CDR1 and CDR2 (germline): SGHDT, YYEEEE. CDR3 length: 16 amino acids. This CDR3 reads CASSSISDRGRTEAFF. The CDR3 DNA follows: TGTGCCAGCAGCTCTATCTCGGACAGGGGGCGAACTGAAGCTTTCTTT.

The chain couples TRBV30 to TRBJ2-1; TRBD1 agrees at 10 bases. CDR3 length: 17 amino acids. The germline CDR1 and CDR2 sequences are GTSNPN and SVGIG (reference sequence). Trimming removed 2 bases from V and 4 bases from J; junction bases left unmatched: 11. CDR3 nucleotide sequence: TGTGCCTGGAGTAAAATAGACAGGGGGCAGGGATACAATGAGCAGTTCTTC. It yields the protein CAWSKIDRGQGYNEQFF.

The genes are TRBV10-3 and TRBJ1-2; the D gene is possibly TRBD1 (6 bases). From germline, CDR1 is ENHRY and CDR2 SYGVKD. Between the trimmed V and J ends, which lost 2 bases and 7 bases, there was a span of 11 bases. This CDR3 has 13 residues. The CDR3 coding sequence is TGTGCCATCAGTGAGCCAGGACAGATTGGCTACACCTTC. Its translation is CAISEPGQIGYTF.

Written as DNA, the CDR3 is TGTGCCAGTAGTGCGGGACAGGGCTCCGGGGAGCTGTTTTTT. Its protein is CASSAGQGSGELFF. The chain couples TRBV19 to TRBJ2-2; 9 positions agree with TRBD1. Germline values: CDR1 LNHDA, CDR2 SQIVND (reference sequence). The length of the CDR3 is 14 residues. V lost 5 bases and J lost 6; bases outside the gene matches: 4.

The CDR3 loop is CASRREGRQPQHF. The CDR3 DNA sequence: TGTGCCAGCAGGAGGGAGGGGCGCCAGCCCCAGCATTTT. This chain connects TRBV6-1 to TRBJ1-5, with D perhaps TRBD1 (5 bases). The length of the CDR3 is 13 residues. Deletions cut 6 bases from V and 7 bases from J, with 13 bases between. Germline CDR1 MNHNS, CDR2 SASEGT.

The V and J genes are TRBV7-2 and TRBJ1-6; 7 bases agree with TRBD1. V lost 4 bases, J lost 7 bases, and 7 bases stayed unmatched. There are 15 residues in the CDR3. Germline loops: CDR1 SGHTA, CDR2 FQGNSA. The CDR3 nucleotides are TGTGCCAGCAGCTCCGGGACAGAGTCAAATTCACCCCTCCACTTT. It is translated as CASSSGTESNSPLHF. Complete variable domain (other parts from reference TRBV7-2 and TRBJ1-6): GAGVSQSPSNKVTEKGKDVELRCDPISGHTALYWYRQSLGQGLEFLIYFQGNSAPDKSGLPSDRFSAERTGGSVSTLTIQRTQQEDSAVYLCASSSGTESNSPLHFGNGTRLTVT.